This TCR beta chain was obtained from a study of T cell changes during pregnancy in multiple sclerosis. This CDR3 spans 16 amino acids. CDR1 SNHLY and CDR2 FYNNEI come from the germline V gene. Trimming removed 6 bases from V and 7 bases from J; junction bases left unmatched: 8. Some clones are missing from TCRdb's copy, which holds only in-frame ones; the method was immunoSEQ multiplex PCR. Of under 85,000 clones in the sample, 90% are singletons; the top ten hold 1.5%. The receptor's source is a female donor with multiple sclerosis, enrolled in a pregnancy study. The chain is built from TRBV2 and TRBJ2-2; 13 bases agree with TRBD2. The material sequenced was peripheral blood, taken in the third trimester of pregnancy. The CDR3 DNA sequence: TGTGCCAGCAGAGGGACTAGCGGGACGTCCGGCGGGGAGCTGTTTTTT. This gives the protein CASRGTSGTSGGELFF.